A single sample is the source of the 28 T cell receptor beta chains below, sequenced in a study of early T cells in non-severe SARS-CoV-2 infection (dated by TCRdb to about 2021). Library method: 5' RACE. Sequencing was carried out with a NextSeq 500. The public reads were quality trimmed at Q25 with fastp and then assembled into clones with MiXCR by TCRdb, keeping productive beta chains. Each CDR3 protein appears once, grouped with its most common genes and DNA. The sample data list under 60,000 distinct CDR3 sequences, and approximately 7.6% of these were observed just once. The top ten constitute roughly 4% of the sample. What was sequenced was whole blood. The receptors were sampled from an adult who was a healthcare worker with PCR-confirmed SARS-CoV-2 infection or an uninfected control (not recorded which).

The rearrangement links TRBV19 to TRBJ2-6, with unresolved D. V was shortened by 8 bases and J by 2 bases, with 16 bases between the two germline ends. The CDR3 runs 16 residues. Germline V gene lookup returns CDR1 LNHDA and CDR2 SQIVND (reference sequence). CDR3 bases: TGTGCCAGTGTTAAGGCGAAGAATCCTGGGGCCAACGTCCTGACTTTC. Amino acids: CASVKAKNPGANVLTF. The full variable domain, rest sourced from reference TRBV19 and TRBJ2-6, is DGGITQSPKYLFRKEGQNVTLSCEQNLNHDAMYWYRQDPGQGLRLIYYSQIVNDFQKGDIAEGYSVSREKKESFPLTVTSAQKNPTAFYLCASVKAKNPGANVLTFGAGSRLTVL.

This clonotype appeared many times. The V call is TRBV7-9, the J call TRBJ1-2, with D possibly being TRBD1 (5 bases). The CDR3 has 14 amino acids. The V end lost 2 bases, the J end lost 4 bases, and 11 bases lay between the germline ends. Looked up from germline, CDR1 is SEHNR and CDR2 is FQNEAQ (reference sequence). DNA for the CDR3: TGTGCCAGCAGCTTAATAGGGGATACCTATGGCTACACCTTC. This gives the protein CASSLIGDTYGYTF.

This clonotype has at least ten counts. A read error may produce the germline difference seen at one junction end. The genes are TRBV7-7 and TRBJ2-2; D is ambiguous. Germline V lookup: CDR1 SSHAT, CDR2 FNYEAQ (reference sequence). CDR3 length: 14 residues. The CDR3 reads CASSRELNTGELFF. The CDR3 DNA follows: TGTGCTAGCAGCCGTGAATTGAACACCGGGGAGCTGTTTTTT.

The chain recombines TRBV11-3 with TRBJ2-2; D may be TRBD2 (5 bases). The CDR3 is made up of 13 amino acids. Trimming stripped 3 bases from V and 6 bases from J, with 8 bases between. The germline CDR1 and CDR2 sequences are SGHNT and YENEEA. CDR3 amino acids: CASSLSGAGELFF. DNA for the CDR3: TGTGCCAGCAGCTTGTCCGGGGCCGGGGAGCTGTTTTTT.

The chain links TRBV20-1 to TRBJ2-7, with D possibly matching TRBD1 (5 bases). The germline V and J ends were trimmed by 3 bases and 0 bases, with 12 bases remaining between them. The CDR3 spans 14 residues. Germline-derived CDR1 and CDR2 are DFQATT and SNEGSKA (reference sequence). The CDR3 sequence: CSARGLDNSYEQYF. For the CDR3, the DNA is TGCAGTGCTAGGGGGCTTGACAACTCCTACGAGCAGTACTTC.

The chain carries TRBV2 and TRBJ2-3; TRBD2 matches at 10 bases. The V gene end was trimmed by 5 bases and the J gene end by 10 bases; junction bases not matched to a gene: 12. This CDR3 has 15 amino acids. CDR1 SNHLY and CDR2 FYNNEI come from the germline V gene. The CDR3 DNA sequence: TGTGCCAGCAGTCCGGACGCCACGGGACTAGCGCCGCAGTATTTT. It encodes CASSPDATGLAPQYF.

This clonotype was seen more than once but under ten times. The chain employs TRBV15 and TRBJ1-1; 7 positions agree with TRBD1. V was pared by 3 bases and J by 4 bases, with 8 bases of the junction left unmatched. Looked up from germline, CDR1 is LNHNV and CDR2 is YYDKDF (reference sequence). CDR3 length: 15 residues. The CDR3 bases are TGTGCCACCAGCAGTCCTCAGGGGGAAAGCACTGAAGCTTTCTTT. It encodes CATSSPQGESTEAFF.

This rearrangement joins TRBV3-1 to TRBJ2-7; weak D call: TRBD2 (6 bases). Trimming took 3 bases from V and 2 from J, leaving 14 bases between them. The germline V gene encodes CDR1 LGHDT and CDR2 YNNKEL (reference sequence). This CDR3 region has 15 residues. The CDR3 loop is CASSQVLARPYEQYF. The CDR3, as DNA: TGTGCCAGCAGCCAGGTCCTAGCGAGACCCTACGAGCAGTACTTC.

This chain uses TRBV27 with TRBJ2-2; D unresolved. Germline V gene lookup returns CDR1 MNHEY and CDR2 SMNVEV (reference sequence). Trimming removed 6 bases at V and 4 bases at J, with 12 bases between. The CDR3 has 14 amino acids. Written as DNA, the CDR3 is TGTGCCAGCAGCGCCCCGATCGGCACCGGGGAGCTGTTTTTT. It specifies CASSAPIGTGELFF.

The V call is TRBV20-1, the J call TRBJ2-1; 8 bases match TRBD2. J was trimmed by 5 bases and V by 3 bases; bases with no gene match: 6. This CDR3 comprises 14 residues. CDR1 and CDR2 from the germline V gene are DFQATT and SNEGSKA (reference sequence). CDR3 amino acids: CSARVAGKDNEQFF. In DNA form, the CDR3 reads TGCAGTGCTAGGGTAGCGGGGAAGGACAATGAGCAGTTCTTC.

In this sample, this clonotype turned up a few times. This rearrangement joins TRBV9 to TRBJ1-4; unclear D gene. This CDR3 is built from 15 residues. Germline V CDR1 and CDR2: SGDLS, YYNGEE. The V gene lost 0 bases and the J gene lost 8 bases, with 14 bases spanning the gap. The CDR3 sequence is CASSVGEQRNEKLFF. The CDR3 DNA reads as TGTGCCAGCAGCGTAGGTGAACAGCGAAACGAAAAACTGTTTTTT. The entire variable domain, with the rest obtained from reference TRBV9 and TRBJ1-4, is as follows: DSGVTQTPKHLITATGQRVTLRCSPRSGDLSVYWYQQSLDQGLQFLIQYYNGEERAKGNILERFSAQQFPDLHSELNLSSLELGDSALYFCASSVGEQRNEKLFFGSGTQLSVL.

This rearrangement joins TRBV6-1 to TRBJ1-1, with 10 bases that match TRBD1. The CDR3 extends over 14 amino acids. Trimming cost V 8 bases and J 5 bases; bases outside gene matches: 8. The germline V gene encodes CDR1 MNHNS and CDR2 SASEGT. CDR3 nucleotides: TGTGCCAGCGTCCGGACAGGGGGTGTTACTGAAGCTTTCTTT. This codes for CASVRTGGVTEAFF.

This clonotype came up a few times. The chain has TRBV5-1 and TRBJ2-3; 7 nucleotides line up with TRBD2. Germline V gene data show CDR1 as SGHRS and CDR2 as YFSETQ. The CDR3 spans 16 residues. V lost 4 bases and J lost 0; bases outside the gene matches: 8. The CDR3 loop is CASSGGSGSSTDTQYF. CDR3 in DNA: TGCGCCAGCAGCGGAGGTAGCGGGTCTAGCACAGATACGCAGTATTTT.

This clonotype was counted many times. The chain recombines TRBV5-6 with TRBJ1-5; 9 positions match TRBD1. In germline, CDR1 is SGHDT, CDR2 YYEEEE. The CDR3 has 17 amino acids. With V trimmed by 1 base and J by 4 bases, 9 bases remained unmatched. CDR3 coding DNA: TGTGCCAGCAGCTTGTTGGGACAGGGCCCCCTTAATCAGCCCCAGCATTTT. Amino acid sequence: CASSLLGQGPLNQPQHF.

This clonotype counts as medium-sized. The V gene is TRBV3-1, the J gene TRBJ2-1; D may correspond to TRBD1 or TRBD2 (6 bases each). The CDR3 has 16 residues. Trimming cost V 1 base and J 7 bases, with 17 bases left between them. The germline gives CDR1 LGHDT, CDR2 YNNKEL (reference sequence). The CDR3 loop is CASSQGKGGRRNEQFF. CDR3 in DNA: TGTGCCAGCAGCCAAGGAAAAGGGGGGCGGAGGAATGAGCAGTTCTTC.

There are many counts of this clonotype. The chain uses TRBV7-8 and TRBJ2-1; a possible D gene is TRBD2 (6 bases). Germline CDR1 is SGHVS and CDR2 is FQNEAQ. The CDR3 sequence is 17 residues long. Trimming shortened V by 5 bases and J by 0 bases, and 17 bases separated the two germline ends. The CDR3 is CASSHRGGVGSYNEQFF. In nucleotides, the CDR3 is TGTGCCAGCAGCCACCGCGGAGGGGTAGGCTCCTACAATGAGCAGTTCTTC.

This clonotype was recorded only once. The chain links TRBV18 to TRBJ2-1; no firm D call. This CDR3 has 15 amino acids. Germline assignment: CDR1 KGHSH and CDR2 LQKENI. V lost 4 bases, J lost 0 bases, and 10 bases lay in between. This chain's CDR3 is CASSRRTISYNEQFF. In nucleotides, the CDR3 is TGTGCCAGCTCACGTCGAACTATCTCCTACAATGAGCAGTTCTTC.

Concerning this clonotype itself: A much larger clone lies a single base off, so this may be a read error. This chain joins TRBV28 and TRBJ1-1; D is possibly TRBD1 (5 bases). The CDR3 spans 13 residues. CDR1 and CDR2 from the germline V gene are MDHEN and SYDVKM. The CDR3 loop is CVSRLRGNTEAFF. CDR3 bases: TGTGTCAGCAGGCTAAGGGGGAACACTGAAGCTTTCTTT.

This clonotype has more than one count but fewer than ten. As DNA, the CDR3 is TGTGCCAGCAGCGTGACCCCACAGACCGGGGAGCTGTTTTTT. The encoded protein is CASSVTPQTGELFF. This chain joins TRBV3-1 and TRBJ2-2; D is undetermined. CDR1 and CDR2 from the germline V gene are LGHDT and YNNKEL (reference sequence). Between the trimmed V and J ends, which lost 5 bases and 5 bases, there was a span of 12 bases. The CDR3 runs to 14 residues. The full variable domain, its missing parts supplied by reference TRBV3-1 and TRBJ2-2, is DTAVSQTPKYLVTQMGNDKSIKCEQNLGHDTMYWYKQDSKKFLKIMFSYNNKELIINETVPNRFSPKSPDKAHLNLHINSLELGDSAVYFCASSVTPQTGELFFGEGSRLTVL.

This clonotype was found many times. The J gene is TRBJ2-3, the V gene TRBV20-1, with TRBD2 matching 11 bases. V was pared by 5 bases and J by 0 bases, with 4 bases of the junction left unmatched. The CDR3 sequence is 15 residues long. The germline V gene encodes CDR1 DFQATT and CDR2 SNEGSKA (reference sequence). CDR3 amino acids: CSARGTSGSTDTQYF. CDR3 nucleotides: TGCAGTGCTCGTGGGACTAGCGGAAGCACAGATACGCAGTATTTT.

The genes are TRBV6-2 or TRBV6-3 and TRBJ1-1; D is undetermined. V gave up 2 bases and J gave up 3 bases, with 13 bases separating them. The CDR3 covers 15 residues. Germline assignment: CDR1 MNHEY and CDR2 SVGEGT. CDR3 in DNA: TGTGCCAGCAGTTACCCAGGACTGATCTACACTGAAGCTTTCTTT. Translating gives CASSYPGLIYTEAFF.

The chain couples TRBV9 to TRBJ2-1; tentatively, D is TRBD2 (5 bases). V dropped 0 bases and J dropped 0 bases, with 7 bases sitting between them. The CDR3 spans 15 residues. Looked up from germline, CDR1 is SGDLS and CDR2 is YYNGEE. In DNA, the CDR3 is TGTGCCAGCAGCGTAGGGCGGGCCTCCTACAATGAGCAGTTCTTC. It encodes CASSVGRASYNEQFF.

This clonotype turned up a few times. The rearrangement uses TRBV11-1 and TRBJ2-3, with 11 bases aligning to TRBD2. The CDR3 sequence is 15 residues long. Germline loops: CDR1 SGHAT, CDR2 FQDESV (reference sequence). Germline trimming cut 1 base from V and 8 bases from J; bases unmatched to any gene: 5. CDR3 coding DNA: TGTGCCAGCAGCTTAGGGGGACTAGCGGACAGTACGCAGTATTTT. The encoded protein is CASSLGGLADSTQYF.

This clonotype showed up many times. V usage is TRBV12-3 or TRBV12-4 and J usage is TRBJ2-1, with D possibly TRBD1 on 5 matching bases. Trimming removed 5 bases at V and 7 bases at J, with 9 bases between. This CDR3 has 12 amino acids. The CDR3 sequence: CASSPRANEQFF. The CDR3 region has the DNA TGTGCCAGCAGTCCCAGGGCGAATGAGCAGTTCTTC.

The chain links TRBV2 to TRBJ2-1; D tentatively reads TRBD1 or TRBD2 (5 bases each). Germline CDR1 is SNHLY and CDR2 is FYNNEI. The CDR3 length is 13 residues. V gave up 6 bases and J gave up 5 bases, with 11 bases separating them. This CDR3 is CASRLGPDNEQFF. The CDR3 DNA is TGTGCCAGCAGGCTGGGACCAGACAATGAGCAGTTCTTC. Drawing the rest from reference TRBV2 and TRBJ2-1, the complete variable domain is EPEVTQTPSHQVTQMGQEVILRCVPISNHLYFYWYRQILGQKVEFLVSFYNNEISEKSEIFDDQFSVERPDGSNFTLKIRSTKLEDSAMYFCASRLGPDNEQFFGPGTRLTVL.

This clonotype has a count of ten or more. This chain joins TRBV20-1 and TRBJ2-7; TRBD1 agrees at 10 bases. V lost 3 bases, J lost 3 bases, and 2 bases stayed unmatched. Germline V gives CDR1 DFQATT, CDR2 SNEGSKA (reference sequence). There are 13 residues in the CDR3. In DNA form, the CDR3 reads TGCAGTGCTAGTAGGGACAGGGGCTACGAGCAGTACTTC. Its translation: CSASRDRGYEQYF.

The V call is TRBV7-9, the J call TRBJ2-1; TRBD2 is a possible D gene (6 bases). Germline lookup yields CDR1 SEHNR and CDR2 FQNEAQ (reference sequence). This CDR3 region has 16 residues. With 5 bases removed from V and 5 bases from J, the gap between germline ends came to 19 bases. This CDR3 is CASSLLSGPTNNEQFF. In DNA, the CDR3 is TGTGCCAGCAGCCTACTTAGCGGACCCACTAACAATGAGCAGTTCTTC.

This clonotype was counted many times. The rearrangement joins TRBV12-3 or TRBV12-4 to TRBJ1-2; 10 bases align to TRBD1. Trimming removed 5 bases from V and 7 bases from J; junction bases left unmatched: 4. The CDR3 length is 13 residues. The CDR3, as DNA: TGTGCCAGCAGTCGGGACAGGGGTTCTGGCTACACCTTC. Its protein is CASSRDRGSGYTF.